The 9 T cell receptor beta chains in this list originate from one sample, sequenced in a study of T-cell reconstitution after alpha-beta-depleted transplantation in children. For TCRbeta, the library was prepared with unique molecular identifiers. TCRdb used MiXCR to reprocess the PCR reads, holding one entry per CDR3 protein. The sample shows around 300,000 distinct CDR3 sequences, around 9.1% of them seen only once. The sample was PBMCs, taken before TCRalphabeta/CD19-depleted stem cell transplant. The receptors were gathered from a boy under two years old with acute myeloid leukemia, due to receive a stem cell transplant.

This clonotype was seen ten or more times. The chain uses TRBV5-1 and TRBJ2-7; no clear D. This CDR3 has 11 residues. Between the trimmed V and J ends, which lost 5 bases and 3 bases, there was a span of 6 bases. Per germline, CDR1 SGHRS and CDR2 YFSETQ. The CDR3 coding sequence is TGCGCCAGCAGTGAGAACTACGAGCAGTACTTC. This gives the protein CASSENYEQYF.

This clonotype was counted many times. This chain connects TRBV20-1 to TRBJ2-7; D call uncertain. CDR1 and CDR2 (germline): DFQATT, SNEGSKA (reference sequence). The CDR3 is 12 amino acids. Trimming cost V 5 bases and J 5 bases, with 13 bases left between them. Here the CDR3 reads CSAPSTDHEQYF. The DNA of the CDR3 is TGCAGTGCTCCCTCCACGGACCACGAGCAGTACTTC.

This clonotype came up many times. The chain recombines TRBV7-2 with TRBJ1-1; possibly TRBD1 for D (6 bases). Germline CDR1 and CDR2: SGHTA and FQGNSA. V shed 2 bases and J shed 2 bases, with 12 bases lying between them. This CDR3 comprises 15 residues. The CDR3 spells CASSLFGGTNTEAFF. The CDR3 DNA follows: TGTGCCAGCAGCTTATTTGGGGGGACAAACACTGAAGCTTTCTTT.

At least ten counts were recorded for this clonotype. This chain connects TRBV9 to TRBJ2-1; no firm D call. Deletions cut 3 bases from V and 7 bases from J, with 8 bases between. The CDR3 runs to 12 residues. Germline V gene sequence: CDR1 SGDLS, CDR2 YYNGEE. DNA for the CDR3: TGTGCCAGCAGCGCCCCGAATAATGAGCAGTTCTTC. Amino acid sequence: CASSAPNNEQFF.

The chain has TRBV28 and TRBJ1-5; D might be TRBD1 (5 bases). The length of the CDR3 is 14 residues. Looked up from germline, CDR1 is MDHEN and CDR2 is SYDVKM. Trimming left V 6 bases short and J 2 bases short, with 11 bases between. The CDR3 region is CASRRGLRNQPQHF. CDR3 DNA: TGTGCCAGCAGGCGGGGACTCCGCAATCAGCCCCAGCATTTT.

In its sample, this clonotype was seen many times. The chain employs TRBV27 and TRBJ2-6; D possibly corresponds to TRBD2 (6 bases). The germline V gene has CDR1 MNHEY and CDR2 SMNVEV (reference sequence). The CDR3 covers 17 residues. Trimming removed 4 bases from V and 0 bases from J, with 13 bases in between. The DNA of the CDR3 is TGTGCCAGCAGTTCCAGGGAGGTCCACTCTGGGGCCAACGTCCTGACTTTC. Its protein product is CASSSREVHSGANVLTF.

On this clonotype: A much larger clone lies a single base off, so this may be a read error. This chain connects TRBV4-3 to TRBJ1-3; TRBD1 matches 8 bases. Trimming at V came to 3 bases and at J to 4 bases, leaving 2 bases not matched to a gene. The CDR3 length is 14 residues. CDR1 is LGHNA, CDR2 YSLEER, per germline. The CDR3 reads CASSQDRAGNTIYF. The DNA of the CDR3 is TGCGCCAGCAGCCAGGACAGGGCAGGAAACACCATATATTTT.

At least ten counts were recorded for this clonotype. The V call is TRBV7-2, the J call TRBJ1-2; 9 bases are shared with TRBD1. The CDR3 extends over 13 amino acids. From germline, CDR1 is SGHTA and CDR2 FQGNSA. V gave up 4 bases and J gave up 8 bases; unmatched junction bases: 5. CDR3 sequence: CASSWDREGGYTF. In DNA, the CDR3 is TGTGCCAGCAGCTGGGACAGGGAAGGCGGCTACACCTTC.

This clonotype was seen many times. The chain has TRBV28 and TRBJ2-7; a possible D gene is TRBD1 (6 bases). The CDR3 consists of 12 residues. Germline-derived CDR1 and CDR2 are MDHEN and SYDVKM. Between the trimmed V and J ends, which lost 6 bases and 2 bases, there was a span of 8 bases. CDR3 nucleotides: TGTGCCAGCAGCACAGGGCCCTACGAGCAGTACTTC. Amino acid sequence: CASSTGPYEQYF. The full variable domain, with the rest looked up from reference TRBV28 and TRBJ2-7, is DVKVTQSSRYLVKRTGEKVFLECVQDMDHENMFWYRQDPGLGLRLIYFSYDVKMKEKGDIPEGYSVSREKKERFSLILESASTNQTSMYLCASSTGPYEQYFGPGTRLTVT.